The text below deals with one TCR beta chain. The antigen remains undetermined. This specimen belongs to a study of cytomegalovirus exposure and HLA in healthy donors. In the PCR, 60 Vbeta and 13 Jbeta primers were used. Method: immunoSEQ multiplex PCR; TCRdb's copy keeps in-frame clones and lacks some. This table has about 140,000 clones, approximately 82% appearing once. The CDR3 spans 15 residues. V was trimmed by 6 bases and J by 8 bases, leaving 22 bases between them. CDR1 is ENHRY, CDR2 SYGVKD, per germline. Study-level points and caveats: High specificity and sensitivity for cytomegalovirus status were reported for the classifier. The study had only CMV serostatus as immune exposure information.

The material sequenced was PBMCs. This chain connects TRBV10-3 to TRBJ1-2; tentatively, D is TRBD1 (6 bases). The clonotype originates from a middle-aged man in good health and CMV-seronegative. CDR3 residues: CAISLTAGAEKGYTF. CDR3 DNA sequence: TGTGCCATCAGCCTCACCGCGGGGGCCGAGAAGGGCTACACCTTC.